This note documents a single TCR beta chain sequence. The target antigen is unknown. The PCR employed 60 Vbeta primers together with 13 Jbeta primers. Repertoires were generated with immunoSEQ multiplex PCR, while TCRdb's copy carries only in-frame clones and drops some. Among approximately 90,000 clones listed, about 75% were seen once. This sample was included in a study of cytomegalovirus exposure and HLA in healthy donors. Study as a whole: An earlier analysis identified approximately 110 million unique TCR beta sequences in some 180 million T cells. Overall study findings and caveats: When a later analysis compared HLA-associated TCR beta chains with equally common others, the HLA-associated chains turned out to be more clonally expanded and to have lower generation probabilities.

The material sequenced was PBMCs. This clonotype was sampled from a woman in her forties in good health and CMV-seronegative.

This CDR3 is CASSLYQYRGEEQFF. The CDR3 region has the DNA TGTGCCAGCAGTTTATACCAGTACAGGGGGGAGGAGCAGTTCTTC. This rearrangement joins TRBV28 to TRBJ2-1, with 8 bases aligning to TRBD1. The CDR3 is 15 amino acids. Germline V gene data show CDR1 as MDHEN and CDR2 as SYDVKM. J gave up 10 bases and V 1 base, and 9 bases lay outside the gene matches.